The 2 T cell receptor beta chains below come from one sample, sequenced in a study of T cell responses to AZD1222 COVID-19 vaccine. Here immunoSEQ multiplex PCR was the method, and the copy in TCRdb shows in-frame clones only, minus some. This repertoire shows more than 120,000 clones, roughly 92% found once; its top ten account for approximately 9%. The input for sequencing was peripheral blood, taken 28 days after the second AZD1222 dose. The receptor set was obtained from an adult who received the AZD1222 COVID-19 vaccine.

The CDR3 sequence: CASSEGRGSGYTF. As DNA, the CDR3 is TGTGCCAGCAGTGAGGGACGGGGATCTGGCTACACCTTC. V gene TRBV2 combines with J gene TRBJ1-2; D is perhaps TRBD1 (5 bases). V lost 3 bases and J lost 7, with 12 bases in between. The germline V gene encodes CDR1 SNHLY and CDR2 FYNNEI. The CDR3 is 13 amino acids.

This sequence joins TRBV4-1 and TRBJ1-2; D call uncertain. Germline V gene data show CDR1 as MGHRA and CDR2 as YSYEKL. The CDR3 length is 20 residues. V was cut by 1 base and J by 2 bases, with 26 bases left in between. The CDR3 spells CASSQVGRSRALTYNYGYTF. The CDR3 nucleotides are TGCGCCAGCAGCCAAGTCGGCCGCTCCCGGGCATTGACCTACAACTATGGCTACACCTTC.